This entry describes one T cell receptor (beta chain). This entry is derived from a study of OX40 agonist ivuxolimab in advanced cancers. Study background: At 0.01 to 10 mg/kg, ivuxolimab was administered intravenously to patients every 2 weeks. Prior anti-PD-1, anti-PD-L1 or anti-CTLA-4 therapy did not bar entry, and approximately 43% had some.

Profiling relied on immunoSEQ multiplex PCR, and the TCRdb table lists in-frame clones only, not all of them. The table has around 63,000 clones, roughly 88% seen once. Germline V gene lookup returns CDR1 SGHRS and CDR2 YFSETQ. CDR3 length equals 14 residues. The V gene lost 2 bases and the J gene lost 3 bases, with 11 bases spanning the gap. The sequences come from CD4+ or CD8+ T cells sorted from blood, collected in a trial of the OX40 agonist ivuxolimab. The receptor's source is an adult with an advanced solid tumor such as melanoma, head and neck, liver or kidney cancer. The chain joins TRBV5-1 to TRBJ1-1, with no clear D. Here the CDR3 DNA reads TGCGCCAGCAGCTTTCTGGATATGGACACTGAAGCTTTCTTT. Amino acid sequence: CASSFLDMDTEAFF.